The 20 T cell receptor beta chains below were found in one sample sequenced in a study of shared clonotypes between healthy human individuals. The assay was immunoSEQ multiplex PCR, and TCRdb's table has in-frame clones only and misses some. The sample holds roughly 2.1 million clones, roughly 91% seen once. CD8 cells classed as naive were CD45RO-negative and positively selected for CCR7, excluding terminally differentiated effector memory CD45RA+ cells. Sequenced: naive CD8+ T cells from PBMCs. The receptors shown here come from a man between 18 and 35 years old in good health. Some clones in this sample may be carry-over from other donors' samples.

The CDR3 DNA reads as TGTGCCAGCAGCTTAGGGGGCACCAGGGTAGCCGAGCAGTACTTC. This encodes CASSLGGTRVAEQYF. The chain combines TRBV7-9 with TRBJ2-7; a possible D gene is TRBD1 (5 bases). Germline CDR1 and CDR2: SEHNR and FQNEAQ (reference sequence). The CDR3 runs 15 residues. Trimming pared 1 base from V and 6 bases from J, leaving 16 bases between.

V and J are TRBV28 and TRBJ2-3; no reliable D call. Trimming removed 3 bases at V and 6 bases at J, with 13 bases between. This CDR3 has 14 residues. Looked up from germline, CDR1 is MDHEN and CDR2 is SYDVKM. Here the CDR3 reads CASSFVRIRDTQYF. In DNA form, the CDR3 reads TGTGCCAGCAGTTTTGTACGAATCCGGGATACGCAGTATTTT.

This chain joins TRBV4-1 and TRBJ1-1; a weak D match, TRBD1 (5 bases). The CDR3 covers 12 residues. The V and J ends lost 8 bases and 6 bases respectively, with 13 bases between them. From germline, CDR1 is MGHRA and CDR2 YSYEKL. CDR3 DNA: TGCGCCAGCTCGGCGGGGGGTGCTGAAGCTTTCTTT. Translation: CASSAGGAEAFF.

This chain connects TRBV6-1 to TRBJ2-2, with 7 bases matching TRBD2. The J segment lost 4 bases and the V segment lost 5 bases, leaving 10 bases of the junction unmatched. Germline values: CDR1 MNHNS, CDR2 SASEGT. The CDR3 consists of 16 residues. The CDR3 bases are TGTGCCAGCAGTAAAGTGCGGGGGACGGGCACCGGGGAGCTGTTTTTT. Translation: CASSKVRGTGTGELFF.

J is TRBJ2-3 and V is TRBV9; no clear D gene. The CDR3 is made up of 14 amino acids. Germline-derived CDR1 and CDR2 are SGDLS and YYNGEE. V was clipped by 0 bases and J by 4 bases, with 9 bases between them. The CDR3 sequence: CASSVDGMADTQYF. The CDR3 nucleotides are TGTGCCAGCAGCGTAGACGGTATGGCAGATACGCAGTATTTT.

The CDR3 DNA reads TGTGCCAGCAGCGGCGACGGGACAGCTTTCCGTGGCTACACCTTC. Translation gives CASSGDGTAFRGYTF. J is TRBJ1-2 and V is TRBV7-9; TRBD1 matches 7 bases. This CDR3 region has 15 residues. Germline trimming cut 5 bases from V and 7 bases from J; bases unmatched to any gene: 13. Per the germline V gene, CDR1 is SEHNR and CDR2 is FQNEAQ (reference sequence).

The V and J genes are TRBV6-1 and TRBJ1-2; possible D gene TRBD1, 6 bases. The V end lost 1 base, the J end lost 4 bases, and 10 bases lay between the germline ends. Germline V CDR1 and CDR2: MNHNS, SASEGT. This CDR3 has 14 residues. The CDR3 DNA follows: TGTGCCAGCAGTGAAGGGAGGGGGTTCTATGGCTACACCTTC. This translates into CASSEGRGFYGYTF.

V usage is TRBV6-5 and J usage is TRBJ1-2; unclear D gene. The CDR3 sequence is 14 residues long. The V gene lost 5 bases and the J gene lost 3 bases, with 13 bases spanning the gap. Germline values: CDR1 MNHEY, CDR2 SVGAGI. The CDR3 reads CASSAGVNYYGYTF. The CDR3 coding sequence is TGTGCCAGCAGTGCGGGAGTTAACTACTATGGCTACACCTTC.

This rearrangement joins TRBV7-2 to TRBJ2-1; D is perhaps TRBD1 (5 bases). The CDR3 consists of 15 residues. Germline V gene data show CDR1 as SGHTA and CDR2 as FQGNSA. The V end was cut by 5 bases, the J end by 1 base, with 12 bases between. The CDR3 protein is CASSQNSGSYNEQFF. DNA for the CDR3: TGTGCCAGCAGCCAAAATTCAGGGTCCTACAATGAGCAGTTCTTC.

This chain joins TRBV30 and TRBJ1-3; D remains ambiguous. Germline V gives CDR1 GTSNPN, CDR2 SVGIG (reference sequence). Deletions cut 0 bases from V and 5 bases from J, with 17 bases between. CDR3 length: 16 residues. The CDR3 loop reads CAWSVGISQERNTIYF. The CDR3 DNA is TGTGCCTGGAGTGTAGGGATTAGTCAGGAAAGAAACACCATATATTTT.

This chain connects TRBV7-2 to TRBJ2-7; 9 bases map to TRBD2. Germline loops: CDR1 SGHTA, CDR2 FQGNSA. The CDR3 loop spans 14 amino acids. The trim removed 5 bases at V and 3 bases at J, leaving 5 bases unmatched. CDR3 coding DNA: TGTGCCAGCAGCAGGGGACTAGCTGTCTACGAGCAGTACTTC. This sequence encodes CASSRGLAVYEQYF.

The gene calls are TRBV6-5 and TRBJ2-5, with 8 bases lining up with TRBD1. The junction had 4 bases not matched to a gene; V was cut back by 0 bases and J by 4 bases. The germline CDR1 and CDR2 sequences are MNHEY and SVGAGI. The CDR3 has 15 amino acids. CDR3 residues: CASSYSDRAVETQYF. The CDR3, as DNA: TGTGCCAGCAGTTACTCGGACAGGGCAGTAGAGACCCAGTACTTC.

J is TRBJ2-1 and V is TRBV5-1; TRBD2 aligns across 7 bases. Germline V CDR1 and CDR2: SGHRS, YFSETQ. The CDR3 extends over 17 amino acids. V was pared by 4 bases and J by 6 bases, with 16 bases of the junction left unmatched. The chain's CDR3 is CASSPGAPGRVGNEQFF. The CDR3 region has the DNA TGCGCCAGCAGCCCCGGGGCGCCAGGGAGGGTGGGCAATGAGCAGTTCTTC.

The rearrangement links TRBV29-1 to TRBJ1-2; 7 bases fit TRBD1. Germline V gene data show CDR1 as SQVTM and CDR2 as ANQGSEA. This CDR3 has 14 amino acids. Unmatched junction bases numbered 10, after V lost 6 bases and J lost 3 bases. Written as DNA, the CDR3 is TGCAGCGTCAGCCCAGGGGGGTTAGACTATGGCTACACCTTC. Translating it yields CSVSPGGLDYGYTF.

This chain connects TRBV27 to TRBJ2-1; 10 bases match TRBD2. After removal of 3 bases from V and 2 bases from J, the junction contained 4 bases not matched to a gene. The CDR3 is 16 residues long. Looked up from germline, CDR1 is MNHEY and CDR2 is SMNVEV (reference sequence). This CDR3 is CASSLAGTSAYNEQFF. In DNA, the CDR3 is TGTGCCAGCAGTTTGGCCGGGACTAGCGCCTACAATGAGCAGTTCTTC.

The chain joins TRBV7-9 to TRBJ2-1; 15 bases align to TRBD2. The CDR3 consists of 17 residues. J was trimmed by 6 bases and V by 4 bases; bases with no gene match: 7. Germline CDR1 SEHNR, CDR2 FQNEAQ (reference sequence). In nucleotides, the CDR3 is TGTGCCAGCAGCTATCCGGGACTAGCGGGAGGCAGCAATGAGCAGTTCTTC. As protein: CASSYPGLAGGSNEQFF.

This chain connects TRBV29-1 to TRBJ2-1, with a weak D call TRBD1 (7 bases). CDR1 is SQVTM and CDR2 is ANQGSEA in the germline V gene. V was pared by 7 bases and J by 5 bases, with 24 bases between. This CDR3 is 16 amino acids long. DNA of the CDR3: TGCAGCGCGGGAGAGGCTGGCAGGGGGTGGCACAATGAGCAGTTCTTC. This codes for CSAGEAGRGWHNEQFF.

The rearrangement uses TRBV5-5 and TRBJ1-2, with D unclear. V dropped 2 bases and J dropped 6 bases, with 14 bases sitting between them. Germline CDR1 and CDR2: SGHKS and YYEKEE (reference sequence). The CDR3 has 14 residues. This CDR3 is CASSFEGGVNGYTF. For the CDR3, the DNA is TGTGCCAGCAGCTTCGAAGGAGGAGTCAATGGCTACACCTTC.

This chain uses TRBV10-3 with TRBJ2-7; 11 bases fit TRBD2. The ends lost 7 bases at V and 6 bases at J; junction bases unmatched: 8. Germline V gene lookup returns CDR1 ENHRY and CDR2 SYGVKD. There are 14 residues in the CDR3. The CDR3 DNA reads TGTGCCATCACTGATACTAGCGGGAGTTCCGAGCAGTACTTC. Its translation is CAITDTSGSSEQYF.

The V and J genes are TRBV4-1 and TRBJ2-3; TRBD1 aligns across 9 bases. The germline V gene encodes CDR1 MGHRA and CDR2 YSYEKL. The CDR3 sequence is 15 residues long. V trimming: 1 base; J trimming: 3 bases; junction bases outside the gene matches: 2. This chain's CDR3 is CASSQGQGVTDTQYF. The CDR3 nucleotides are TGCGCCAGCAGCCAAGGACAGGGGGTAACAGATACGCAGTATTTT.